This T cell receptor (beta chain) stems from a study of persistence of HIV-infected CD4 T cells. An overlapping HIV-1 Gag peptide pool stimulated these cells at 1 ug/peptide/mL. Sorted nonresponding memory CD4+ T cells were CD40L-negative, CD69-negative, CD45RO-high. Donors had CD4+ T cell counts above 400 cells/uL and were CMV-seropositive. Trimming removed 5 bases at V and 6 bases at J, with 22 bases between. CDR1 is LGHDT and CDR2 is YNNKEL in the germline V gene (reference sequence). The length of the CDR3 is 16 residues. Sequencing used immunoSEQ version 4 in survey mode. The data were produced by immunoSEQ multiplex PCR, yet TCRdb's version contains in-frame clones alone and is incomplete. Among just under 65,000 clones, about 81% were seen once, and the ten largest hold 1.5% to 2%. A remark on this clone: Its specificity is not known.

V usage is TRBV3-1 (or the pseudogene TRBV3-2) and J usage is TRBJ1-2; D remains ambiguous. This specimen consisted of CD4+ T cells sorted from PBMCs after approximately 19-hour stimulation, obtained from a patient who received antiretroviral therapy. The clonotype originates from an adult man with HIV who was CMV-seropositive. In DNA form, the CDR3 reads TGTGCCAGCAGCGGCGACGCTGGCTCAAGAAAGGATGGCTACACCTTC. Translated, it gives CASSGDAGSRKDGYTF.